The rows below give T cell receptor beta chains drawn from one sample of a study of shared clonotypes between healthy human individuals. The data were produced by immunoSEQ multiplex PCR, yet TCRdb's version contains in-frame clones alone and is incomplete. This sample yields more than 550,000 clones, of which over 55% are seen a single time; approximately 1.7% belongs to the top ten. Input material: memory CD4+ T cells sorted from blood. The receptors were sampled from a woman aged 25 to 39 in good health. Both conserved end residues are part of each CDR3. A D gene is named only where the DNA matches it firmly. Expanded clones are given a class, and other clones once, few, many or no size at all.

size,J,V,D,DNA,CDR3
NA,TRBJ1-5,TRBV6-6,NA,TGTGCCAGCATCCACGGCCCATCCAATCAGCCCCAGCATTTT,CASIHGPSNQPQHF
NA,TRBJ2-1,TRBV28,NA,TGTGCCAGCAGTTCTAAAACCTTGACAGGCCAGCGGGGATCCTACAATGAGCAGTTCTTC,CASSSKTLTGQRGSYNEQFF
NA,TRBJ1-3,TRBV15,NA,TGTGCCACCAGCAGAGATCTAACAGCTAAAGGAAACACCATATATTTT,CATSRDLTAKGNTIYF
few,TRBJ1-1,TRBV27,NA,TGTGCCAGCAGCCTTTTTGCGAACACTGAAGCTTTCTTT,CASSLFANTEAFF
NA,TRBJ2-3,TRBV7-9,NA,TGTGCCAGCAGCTTATTTGCGCCTAGCACAGATACGCAGTATTTT,CASSLFAPSTDTQYF
NA,TRBJ1-1,TRBV28,NA,TGTGCCAGCAGTTTACCACATTACAGGAACACTGAAGCTTTCTTT,CASSLPHYRNTEAFF
once,TRBJ2-3,TRBV9,TRBD2,TGTGCCAGCAGCGTAGGGGAGGGCGCTAGCACAGATACGCAGTATTTT,CASSVGEGASTDTQYF
many,TRBJ2-2,TRBV7-6,NA,TGTGCCAGTAACCAGGGCACCGGGGAGCTGTTTTTT,CASNQGTGELFF
NA,TRBJ1-2,TRBV27,NA,TGTGCCAGCAGTTTATTTCGGGGCGCGGGTTATCGCTATGGCTACACCTTC,CASSLFRGAGYRYGYTF
few,TRBJ2-1,TRBV10-1,NA,TGCGCCAGCAGTGAGGGCGATTCCTACAATGAGCAGTTCTTC,CASSEGDSYNEQFF
NA,TRBJ1-1,TRBV5-1,TRBD1,TGCGCCAGCAGCCCCGGACAGGGAGCTGAAGCTTTCTTT,CASSPGQGAEAFF
NA,TRBJ2-1,TRBV5-6,TRBD2,TGTGCCAGCAGAACGGGACTAGCGGGAGGCAGTGAGCAGTTCTTC,CASRTGLAGGSEQFF
NA,TRBJ2-5,TRBV28,TRBD2,TGTGCCAGCAGTGATAGCGGGAGAGGGGAGACCCAGTACTTC,CASSDSGRGETQYF
NA,TRBJ2-5,TRBV5-4,NA,TGTGCCAGCAGCTTGTACTGGGCGGAGACCCAGTACTTC,CASSLYWAETQYF
NA,TRBJ1-5,TRBV15,NA,TGTGCCACCAGCAGAGTTCAACGAATAGGGGTGAACAATCAGCCCCAGCATTTT,CATSRVQRIGVNNQPQHF
NA,TRBJ2-2,TRBV14,NA,TGTGCCAGCAGCCAAAATGGGCCTTTGACCGGGGAGCTGTTTTTT,CASSQNGPLTGELFF
NA,TRBJ2-1,TRBV11-2,NA,TGTGCCAGCAGCTCGCGTCTAGCGCGGAATGAGCAGTTCTTC,CASSSRLARNEQFF
NA,TRBJ2-3,TRBV6-5,NA,TGTGCCAGCATGATGCGGACAGCCACAGATACGCAGTATTTT,CASMMRTATDTQYF
NA,TRBJ2-7,TRBV5-3,NA,TGTGCCAGAAGCTTGAGCAGGGTCTGGGGGATCCCCTACGAGCAGTACTTC,CARSLSRVWGIPYEQYF
NA,TRBJ2-4,TRBV27,NA,TGTGCCAGCAGTCCCGTGGGAGTAGCGGACAAAAACATTCAGTACTTC,CASSPVGVADKNIQYF
NA,TRBJ2-7,TRBV19,NA,TGTGCCAGTAGTATTAATCCCGTGATGTCCCCTGGCGAGCAGTACTTC,CASSINPVMSPGEQYF
NA,TRBJ2-1,TRBV4-2,TRBD2,TGTGCCAGCAGCTCTATGACTAGCGGGAGAGACAATGAGCAGTTCTTC,CASSSMTSGRDNEQFF
NA,TRBJ1-2,TRBV29-1,TRBD1,TGCAGCGTTGAGAAGGGACAGGGGGGCGGCTACACCTTC,CSVEKGQGGGYTF
NA,TRBJ2-2,TRBV28,NA,TGTGCCAGCAGTCAGGGGACCGGGGAGCTGTTTTTT,CASSQGTGELFF
NA,TRBJ1-6,TRBV15,TRBD1,TGTGCCACCCGCTGGGGACAGAATTCACCCCTCCACTTT,CATRWGQNSPLHF
NA,TRBJ2-7,TRBV11-2,NA,TGTGCCAGCAGCAGAGGGGCAGCCCGCTCCTACGAGCAGTACTTC,CASSRGAARSYEQYF
NA,TRBJ2-7,TRBV19,TRBD1,TGTGCCAGTAGTATTCTCCCGGGACAGGGAATTGTCGAGCAGTACTTC,CASSILPGQGIVEQYF
NA,TRBJ2-7,TRBV28,NA,TGTGCCAGCAGTCTCGGACACCTCTACGAGCAGTACTTC,CASSLGHLYEQYF
NA,TRBJ1-5,TRBV6-5,NA,TGTGCCAGCAGTTTCCCTATAGTTGGGGGTCAGCCCCAGCATTTT,CASSFPIVGGQPQHF
NA,TRBJ2-1,TRBV14,TRBD2,TGTGCCAGCAGTCGGACTAGCGGGAGCGCTTCCCTCAATGAGCAGTTCTTC,CASSRTSGSASLNEQFF
NA,TRBJ2-7,TRBV21-1,NA,TGTGCCAAAAAACAGGAGAACTACGAGCAGTACTTC,CAKKQENYEQYF